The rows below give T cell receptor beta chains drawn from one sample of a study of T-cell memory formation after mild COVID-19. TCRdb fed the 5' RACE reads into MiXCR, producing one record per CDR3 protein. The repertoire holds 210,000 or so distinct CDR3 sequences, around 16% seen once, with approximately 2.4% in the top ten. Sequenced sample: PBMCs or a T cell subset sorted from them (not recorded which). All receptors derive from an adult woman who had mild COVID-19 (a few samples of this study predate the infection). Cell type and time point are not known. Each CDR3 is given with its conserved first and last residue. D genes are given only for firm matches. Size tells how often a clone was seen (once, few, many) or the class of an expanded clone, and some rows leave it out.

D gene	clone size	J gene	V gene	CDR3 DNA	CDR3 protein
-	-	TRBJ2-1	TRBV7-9	TGTGCCAGCAGCCCGCCCGGACTGACGCTATTGGAGCAGTTCTTC	CASSPPGLTLLEQFF
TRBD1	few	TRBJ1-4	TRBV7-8	TGTGCCAGCAGCTTCTCGACAGGGCTTAATGAAAAACTGTTTTTT	CASSFSTGLNEKLFF
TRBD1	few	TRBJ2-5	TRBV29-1	TGCAGCGGGCAGAGGACAGGGGGCGAATTTGAGACCCAGTACTTC	CSGQRTGGEFETQYF
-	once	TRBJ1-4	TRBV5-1	TGCGCCAGCGCTCTGGGGGGTGTCGGAACTAATGAAAAACTGTTTTTT	CASALGGVGTNEKLFF
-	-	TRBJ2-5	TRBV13	TGTGCCAGCAGCAGTGGGTCCCTAGTTGGGGAGACCCAGTACTTC	CASSSGSLVGETQYF
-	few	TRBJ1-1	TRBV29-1	TGCAGCGAGGGCCTGAACACTGAAGCTTTCTTT	CSEGLNTEAFF
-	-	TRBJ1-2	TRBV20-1	TGCAGTGCTGGGGACCACCTTTATCCGTATGGCTACACCTTC	CSAGDHLYPYGYTF
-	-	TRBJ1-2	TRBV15	TGTGCCACCACCCGAGCAGGGATAGGGAACTATGGCTACACCTTC	CATTRAGIGNYGYTF
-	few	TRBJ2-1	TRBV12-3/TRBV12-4	TGTGCCAGCAGCCTAAGGCGAGACACCCCGAGGGACTTC	CASSLRRDTPRDF
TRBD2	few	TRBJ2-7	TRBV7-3	TGTGCCAGCAGCTTAACGAAGCGGGGGGTCTACGAGCAGTACTTC	CASSLTKRGVYEQYF
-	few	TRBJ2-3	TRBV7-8	TGTGCCAGCAGCTATGGATTCACAGATACGCAGTATTTT	CASSYGFTDTQYF
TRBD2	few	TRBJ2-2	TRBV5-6	TGTGCCAGCAGCCAACTAGCGGGGCCGAACACCGGGGAGCTGTTTTTT	CASSQLAGPNTGELFF
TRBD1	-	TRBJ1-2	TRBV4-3	TGCGCCAGCAGTAATGGAGGGGGCTTTTATGGCTACACCTTC	CASSNGGGFYGYTF
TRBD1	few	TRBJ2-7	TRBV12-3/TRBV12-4	TGTGCCAGCAGTACCGGGACAGGGTTCTCCCTCTACGAGCAGTACTTC	CASSTGTGFSLYEQYF
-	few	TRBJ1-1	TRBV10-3	TGTGCCATCAGTGACCCGGCCCGGAGGGACACTGAAGCTTTCTTT	CAISDPARRDTEAFF
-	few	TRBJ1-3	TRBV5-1	TGCGCCAGCAGCTCCCTGGAAGGTGGAAACACCATATATTTT	CASSSLEGGNTIYF
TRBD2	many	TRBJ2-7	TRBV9	TGTGCCAGCAGCAACCGGGGCCGGAGCGGGAGTCCTGACGAGCAGTACTTC	CASSNRGRSGSPDEQYF
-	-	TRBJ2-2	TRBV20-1	TGCAGTGCTCGGACTTTCACCGGGGAGCTGTTTTTT	CSARTFTGELFF
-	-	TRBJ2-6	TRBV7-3	TGTGCCAGCAGCTTGGGGGGATTCGATGCCAACGTCCTGACTTTC	CASSLGGFDANVLTF
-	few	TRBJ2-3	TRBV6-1	TGTGCCAGCAAAGAGGGGGATACGCAGTATTTT	CASKEGDTQYF
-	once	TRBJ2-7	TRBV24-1	TGTGCCACCAGTGATTCCGGGGCCGGCTCCTACGAGCAGTACTTC	CATSDSGAGSYEQYF
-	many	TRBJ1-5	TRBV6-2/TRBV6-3	TGTGCCAGCAGATCACTACAGGGCAATCAGCCCCAGCATTTT	CASRSLQGNQPQHF
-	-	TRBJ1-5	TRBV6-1	TGTGCCAGCAGTACCCGGTCGGGTCACCAGCATTTT	CASSTRSGHQHF
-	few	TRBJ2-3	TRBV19	TGTGCCAGTAGCCCCTCGGACAGCAACACAGATACGCAGTATTTT	CASSPSDSNTDTQYF
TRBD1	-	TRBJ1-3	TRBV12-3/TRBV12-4	TGTGCCAGCAGACAGACAGGGTCTGGAAACACCATATATTTT	CASRQTGSGNTIYF
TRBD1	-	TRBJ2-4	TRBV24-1	TGTGCCACCAGGGGGACAGGGGAAAACATTCAGTACTTC	CATRGTGENIQYF
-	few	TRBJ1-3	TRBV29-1	TGCAGCGGGGCAGTAGTCCCTGGAAACACCATATATTTT	CSGAVVPGNTIYF
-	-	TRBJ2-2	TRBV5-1	TGCGCCAGCACGCCGGGCCCTGAGGGGGAGCTGTTTTTT	CASTPGPEGELFF
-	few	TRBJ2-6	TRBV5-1	TGCGCCAGCAGCTTGGTGACCGCTGGCGGGGCCAACGTCCTGACTTTC	CASSLVTAGGANVLTF
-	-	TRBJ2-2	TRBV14	TGTGCCAGCAGCCAAGTCGAGGCCGTAGCCGGGGAGCTGTTTTTT	CASSQVEAVAGELFF
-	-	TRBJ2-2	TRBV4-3	TGCGCCAGCAGCCAAGATAGGGGCGGAGAGCTGAACACCGGGGAGCTGTTTTTT	CASSQDRGGELNTGELFF
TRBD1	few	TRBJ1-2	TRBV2	TGTGCCAGCAGTGAGGAGACAGGGTCCTATGGCTACACCTTC	CASSEETGSYGYTF
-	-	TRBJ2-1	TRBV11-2	TGTGCCAGCAGCTTAGTGCCCACCGGGACACCAATCAAGGGGGATGTGGGAAATGAGCAGTTCTTC	CASSLVPTGTPIKGDVGNEQFF
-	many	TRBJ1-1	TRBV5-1	TGCGCCAGCAGCATCCAACTACAGGGGAACACTGAAGCTTTCTTT	CASSIQLQGNTEAFF
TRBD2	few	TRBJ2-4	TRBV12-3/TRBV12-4	TGTGCCACCTCTAGCGGTGGGGCGGGCATTCAGTACTTC	CATSSGGAGIQYF
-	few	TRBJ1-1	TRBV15	TGTGCCACCAGCAGAGGCTTGCAAGCAGGGATGAACACTGAAGCTTTCTTT	CATSRGLQAGMNTEAFF
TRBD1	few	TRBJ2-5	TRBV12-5	TGTGCTAGTGGTTTCAGACAGGGTCGACGGGAGACCCAGTACTTC	CASGFRQGRRETQYF
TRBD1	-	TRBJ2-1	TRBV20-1	TGCAGTGCCCCGGGACAGGGCGGAAATGAGCAGTTCTTC	CSAPGQGGNEQFF
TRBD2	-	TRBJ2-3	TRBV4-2	TGTGCCAGCAGCCAAGCAACTAGCGGAACCCCAATTTCACCCACACTTTTT	CASSQATSGTPISPTLF
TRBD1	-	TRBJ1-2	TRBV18	TGTGCCAGCTCACCGACAGGGGCGGCCTATGGCTACACCTTC	CASSPTGAAYGYTF
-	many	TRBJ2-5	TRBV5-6	TGTGCCAGCAGCTCGACCAACTTCAGGGTAGGGGAGACCCAGTACTTC	CASSSTNFRVGETQYF
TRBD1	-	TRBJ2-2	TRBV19	TGTGCCAGTAGTATAGGCGGACAGGGGATAAACACCGGGGAGCTGTTTTTT	CASSIGGQGINTGELFF
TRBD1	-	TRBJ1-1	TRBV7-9	TGTGCCAGCAGTTTCGGCAGGGGGCCGTCTGAAGCTTTCTTT	CASSFGRGPSEAFF
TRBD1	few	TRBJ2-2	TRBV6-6	TGTGCCAGCACCAGGGACAGCCGGAACACCGGGGAGCTGTTTTTT	CASTRDSRNTGELFF
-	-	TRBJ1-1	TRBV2	TGTGCCAGCATGCCGGGACGGGGGAACACTGAAGCTTTCTTT	CASMPGRGNTEAFF
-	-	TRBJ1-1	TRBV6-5	TGTGCCAGCTATCGGGGGATAGGTGAAGCTTTCTTT	CASYRGIGEAFF
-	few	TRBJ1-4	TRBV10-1	TGCGCTTGGCTTGCAACTAATGAAAAACTGTTTTTT	CAWLATNEKLFF
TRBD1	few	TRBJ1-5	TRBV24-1	TGTGCCACCAGTGACGACAGGGGAAATCAGCCCCAGCATTTT	CATSDDRGNQPQHF
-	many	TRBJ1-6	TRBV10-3	TGTGCCATAGATTCACCCCTCCACTTT	CAIDSPLHF
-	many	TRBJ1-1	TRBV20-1	TGCAGTGCTAGAAAGAGTGGCACTGAAGCTTTCTTT	CSARKSGTEAFF
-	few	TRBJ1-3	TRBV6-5	TGTGCCAGCAGTTACTCCGGACAACCCTCTGGAAACACCATATATTTT	CASSYSGQPSGNTIYF
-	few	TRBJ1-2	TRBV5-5	TGTGCCAGCAGCTTGGCCCCAGACCAACCGGGGGGCTACACCTTC	CASSLAPDQPGGYTF
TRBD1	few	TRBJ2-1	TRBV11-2	TGTGCCAGCAGCTCGTTGAGGGGGCCCTACAATGAGCAGTTCTTC	CASSSLRGPYNEQFF